Below, 22 T cell receptor beta chains from the same sample are listed, as sequenced in a study of glioma-infiltrating T cells after dendritic cell vaccination (dated by TCRdb to the mid-2010s). The method was the immunoSEQ multiplex PCR assay. The immuneACCESS repertoire file appears here via TCRdb, limited to in-frame rearrangements. These files lack a portion of the clones; in checked studies, under half of the deficit traces to unresolved V genes, and the cause of the others is not known. The sample yields 80,000 to 95,000 clones; around 85% were counted once. The ten largest account for 7.5% to 8.5% of the sample. What this sample's time point label stands for: after dendritic cell vaccination, including at tumor progression/relapse. Specimen: blood, collected after dendritic cell vaccination. These receptors originate from a human donor with glioblastoma.

This clone has a handful of counts. The V and J genes are TRBV7-9 and TRBJ2-1, with D perhaps matching TRBD2 (6 bases). Germline V gene lookup returns CDR1 SEHNR and CDR2 FQNEAQ (reference sequence). This CDR3 has 16 residues. Trimming pared 5 bases from V and 4 bases from J, leaving 18 bases between. In nucleotides, the CDR3 is TGTGCCAGCAGCCCTCGTGGGGTAGCGGAGTACAATGAGCAGTTCTTC. It encodes CASSPRGVAEYNEQFF.

The chain recombines TRBV19 with TRBJ2-7; 7 bases align to TRBD2. CDR1 is LNHDA and CDR2 is SQIVND in the germline V gene (reference sequence). V shed 7 bases and J 2 bases; nucleotides not matched to a gene: 11. The CDR3 sequence is 15 residues long. The CDR3 region is CASKTSGALPYEQYF. CDR3 in DNA: TGTGCCAGTAAGACCAGCGGGGCCCTCCCCTACGAGCAGTACTTC.

V gene TRBV27 combines with J gene TRBJ2-1; 12 positions match TRBD2. Germline trimming cut 0 bases from V and 7 bases from J; bases unmatched to any gene: 4. This CDR3 region has 16 residues. CDR1 is MNHEY and CDR2 is SMNVEV in the germline V gene (reference sequence). The CDR3 nucleotides are TGTGCCAGCAGTTTATCGCTAGCGGGAGGGCCAAATGAGCAGTTCTTC. Translating it yields CASSLSLAGGPNEQFF.

The chain uses TRBV5-1 and TRBJ2-2, with TRBD1 as a possible D gene (6 bases). The V and J ends lost 4 bases and 1 base respectively, with 11 bases between them. CDR3 size: 15 residues. The germline gives CDR1 SGHRS, CDR2 YFSETQ. The CDR3 DNA reads TGCGCCAGCAGCCAACCGACAGGGAACACCGGGGAGCTGTTTTTT. This codes for CASSQPTGNTGELFF.

J is TRBJ2-1 and V is TRBV2; 9 bases match TRBD2. With V trimmed by 7 bases and J by 7 bases, 8 bases remained unmatched. The V gene's germline CDR1 is SNHLY and CDR2 FYNNEI. This CDR3 region has 14 residues. CDR3 nucleotide sequence: TGTGCCAGCATCGCGGGGGGGCTAGCAAATGAGCAGTTCTTC. It encodes CASIAGGLANEQFF.

The rearrangement uses TRBV2 and TRBJ2-6; 7 bases agree with TRBD2. The V segment lost 9 bases and the J segment 1 base; nucleotides outside the gene matches: 3. Germline CDR1 and CDR2: SNHLY and FYNNEI. This CDR3 has 14 residues. In nucleotides, the CDR3 is TGTGCCAGTACCGGGGGGTCTGGGGCCAACGTCCTGACTTTC. It is translated as CASTGGSGANVLTF.

This chain connects TRBV5-4 to TRBJ1-2, with 7 nucleotides matching TRBD1. In germline, CDR1 is SGHNT, CDR2 YYREEE (reference sequence). The trim removed 3 bases at V and 6 bases at J, leaving 8 bases unmatched. The CDR3 covers 14 residues. This chain's CDR3 is CASSYSGGVDGYTF. The DNA of the CDR3 is TGTGCCAGCAGCTATTCAGGGGGTGTAGATGGCTACACCTTC.

This clone was seen a few times. In nucleotides, the CDR3 is TGTGCCAGTAGTATAAATGACAGGGGGCGCGGTAACAATGAGCAGTTCTTC. Its protein product is CASSINDRGRGNNEQFF. The genes are TRBV19 and TRBJ2-1, with 10 bases fitting TRBD1. The CDR3 extends over 17 amino acids. V lost 2 bases and J lost 5; bases outside the gene matches: 9. Germline V CDR1 and CDR2: LNHDA, SQIVND (reference sequence).

The gene calls are TRBV9 and TRBJ2-3; D might be TRBD2 (6 bases). Deletions cut 6 bases from V and 6 bases from J, with 17 bases between. Germline lookup yields CDR1 SGDLS and CDR2 YYNGEE. The CDR3 is 14 residues long. CDR3 loop: CASTVSAAGDTQYF. DNA for the CDR3: TGTGCCAGCACCGTCAGTGCGGCGGGGGATACGCAGTATTTT.

The V call is TRBV6-5, the J call TRBJ2-7; 9 nucleotides align to TRBD1. This CDR3 comprises 14 residues. Germline V gene lookup returns CDR1 MNHEY and CDR2 SVGAGI. V gave up 6 bases and J gave up 5 bases; unmatched junction bases: 8. The CDR3 spells CASRETGGQDEQYF. As DNA, the CDR3 is TGTGCCAGCAGGGAAACAGGGGGCCAGGACGAGCAGTACTTC.

J is TRBJ2-5 and V is TRBV5-1, with D tentatively TRBD2 (5 bases). Germline V lookup: CDR1 SGHRS, CDR2 YFSETQ. The V end was cut by 0 bases, the J end by 3 bases, with 9 bases between. CDR3 length: 14 residues. The CDR3 DNA reads as TGCGCCAGCAGCTTGGCCGCGGGTAAAGAGACCCAGTACTTC. Its protein product is CASSLAAGKETQYF.

V is TRBV7-9 and J is TRBJ2-4; tentative D call: TRBD2 (6 bases). The ends were cut back, 2 bases at V and 8 bases at J, with 10 bases in the middle. CDR1 and CDR2 (germline): SEHNR, FQNEAQ (reference sequence). CDR3 size: 13 residues. CDR3 residues: CASSLSGVHIQYF. In nucleotides, the CDR3 is TGTGCCAGCAGCTTATCGGGGGTTCACATTCAGTACTTC.

CDR3 sequence: CASNSWGPAEAFF. CDR3 bases: TGTGCCAGCAACTCGTGGGGGCCCGCTGAAGCTTTCTTT. This chain links TRBV5-6 with TRBJ1-1; tentatively, D is TRBD1 (6 bases). V lost 6 bases to trimming and J lost 6 bases, with 15 bases between them. There are 13 residues in the CDR3. The germline gives CDR1 SGHDT, CDR2 YYEEEE.

The chain has TRBV5-1 and TRBJ2-7, with 9 positions matching TRBD1. Looked up from germline, CDR1 is SGHRS and CDR2 is YFSETQ. The CDR3 extends over 15 amino acids. The V segment lost 4 bases and the J segment 5 bases; nucleotides outside the gene matches: 10. CDR3 loop: CASSGLPGQGNEQYF. The CDR3 nucleotides read TGCGCCAGCAGCGGGCTACCGGGACAGGGTAACGAGCAGTACTTC. Complete variable domain (other parts from reference TRBV5-1 and TRBJ2-7): KAGVTQTPRYLIKTRGQQVTLSCSPISGHRSVSWYQQTPGQGLQFLFEYFSETQRNKGNFPGRFSGRQFSNSRSEMNVSTLELGDSALYLCASSGLPGQGNEQYFGPGTRLTVT.

The chain combines TRBV19 with TRBJ1-2; the D gene is possibly TRBD1 (5 bases). V was cut by 8 bases and J by 2 bases, with 9 bases left in between. Germline assignment: CDR1 LNHDA and CDR2 SQIVND (reference sequence). CDR3 size: 12 residues. CDR3 sequence: CASRQYNYGYTF. The CDR3 nucleotides are TGTGCCAGTCGACAGTACAACTATGGCTACACCTTC.

This sequence joins TRBV30 and TRBJ2-3, with no clear D. CDR3 length equals 14 residues. Germline CDR1 reads GTSNPN; CDR2 reads SVGIG (reference sequence). The germline V and J ends were trimmed by 0 bases and 10 bases, with 17 bases remaining between them. The CDR3 is CAWSVRGGMTAQYF. CDR3 sequence (DNA): TGTGCCTGGAGTGTACGTGGCGGTATGACGGCGCAGTATTTT.

The chain is built from TRBV5-1 and TRBJ2-6; 9 bases fit TRBD1. CDR1 and CDR2 (germline): SGHRS, YFSETQ. The trim removed 4 bases at V and 3 bases at J, leaving 5 bases unmatched. This CDR3 comprises 16 residues. In DNA form, the CDR3 reads TGCGCCAGCAGCAGACGGACAGGGGATGGGGCCAACGTCCTGACTTTC. Translating it yields CASSRRTGDGANVLTF. The variable domain in full, with the rest retrieved from reference TRBV5-1 and TRBJ2-6, is KAGVTQTPRYLIKTRGQQVTLSCSPISGHRSVSWYQQTPGQGLQFLFEYFSETQRNKGNFPGRFSGRQFSNSRSEMNVSTLELGDSALYLCASSRRTGDGANVLTFGAGSRLTVL.

The rearrangement uses TRBV15 and TRBJ2-3, with 11 bases identical to TRBD2. Germline loops: CDR1 LNHNV, CDR2 YYDKDF (reference sequence). This CDR3 is 16 amino acids long. The ends lost 9 bases at V and 2 bases at J; junction bases unmatched: 10. The CDR3 region has the DNA TGTGCCACGACCGGGACTAGCGGCAGATCCACAGATACGCAGTATTTT. This sequence encodes CATTGTSGRSTDTQYF.

As DNA, the CDR3 is TGTGCCAGCAGCTTCCGGACAGTAATGAACACTGAAGCTTTCTTT. The encoded protein is CASSFRTVMNTEAFF. This chain joins TRBV5-6 and TRBJ1-1; perhaps TRBD1 as D (6 bases). This CDR3 comprises 15 residues. Between the trimmed V and J ends, which lost 2 bases and 0 bases, there was a span of 11 bases. CDR1 and CDR2 from the germline V gene are SGHDT and YYEEEE.

V usage is TRBV29-1 and J usage is TRBJ1-3, with D uncertain. Germline CDR1 and CDR2: SQVTM and ANQGSEA. V lost 3 bases and J 4 bases, leaving 10 bases between the germline ends. The CDR3 runs to 13 residues. DNA for the CDR3: TGCAGCGTTGAGGTTGCGTCCGGAAACACCATATATTTT. This encodes CSVEVASGNTIYF.

The chain links TRBV14 to TRBJ1-1; D uncertain. This CDR3 has 14 residues. V lost 3 bases and J 1 base, leaving 9 bases between the germline ends. Germline CDR1 reads SGHDN; CDR2 reads FVKESK. CDR3 loop: CASSQWEGNTEAFF. In DNA, the CDR3 is TGTGCCAGCAGCCAGTGGGAGGGGAACACTGAAGCTTTCTTT. Looking up the rest from reference TRBV14 and TRBJ1-1 gives the full variable domain: EAGVTQFPSHSVIEKGQTVTLRCDPISGHDNLYWYRRVMGKEIKFLLHFVKESKQDESGMPNNRFLAERTGGTYSTLKVQPAELEDSGVYFCASSQWEGNTEAFFGQGTRLTVV.

The chain joins TRBV7-3 to TRBJ2-1, with 7 bases lining up with TRBD1. V was clipped by 6 bases and J by 1 base; unmatched bases: 3. The CDR3 consists of 14 residues. Germline CDR1 is SGHTA and CDR2 is FQGTGA. This CDR3 is CASSPGQSYNEQFF. Here the CDR3 DNA reads TGTGCCAGCAGTCCGGGACAGTCCTACAATGAGCAGTTCTTC.